The next 23 T cell receptor beta chains were all read from a single sample in a study of T cell responses to AZD1222 COVID-19 vaccine. Assay used: immunoSEQ multiplex PCR; TCRdb lists only in-frame clones, some missing. Seen here are roughly 150,000 clones, 75% to 95% observed once, and the top ten hold 1.5% to 2%. The sequencing used peripheral blood, collected on day 0 of AZD1222 vaccination. The receptors come from an adult in good health.

This clone was detected once. CDR3 in DNA: TGTGCCAGCAGCGTGGGACAGACCTACGAGCAGTACTTC. It translates to CASSVGQTYEQYF. The chain combines TRBV5-6 with TRBJ2-7, with 7 bases fitting TRBD1. CDR1 SGHDT and CDR2 YYEEEE come from the germline V gene. This CDR3 spans 13 amino acids. With 4 bases clipped from V and 2 bases from J, the junction kept 3 bases outside the gene matches.

This chain uses TRBV10-3 with TRBJ1-6; D unresolved. CDR1 and CDR2 from the germline V gene are ENHRY and SYGVKD. Between the trimmed V and J ends, which lost 6 bases and 3 bases, there was a span of 9 bases. The CDR3 totals 14 residues. The CDR3 nucleotides are TGTGCCATCAGGGAGGGTGGCTATAATTCACCCCTCCACTTT. It is translated as CAIREGGYNSPLHF.

The chain links TRBV2 to TRBJ2-1; weak D call: TRBD2 (6 bases). Trimming removed 2 bases at V and 1 base at J, with 12 bases between. The CDR3 contains 16 residues. CDR1 is SNHLY, CDR2 FYNNEI, per germline. This CDR3 is CASSEFGGNSYNEQFF. The CDR3 DNA follows: TGTGCCAGCAGTGAATTCGGGGGAAATTCCTACAATGAGCAGTTCTTC.

A single count supports this clone. V is TRBV7-8 and J is TRBJ1-5; 8 nucleotides align to TRBD1. This CDR3 is built from 15 residues. CDR1 is SGHVS and CDR2 is FQNEAQ in the germline V gene. The J segment lost 6 bases and the V segment lost 5 bases, leaving 9 bases of the junction unmatched. As DNA, the CDR3 is TGTGCCAGCAGCCGAATATCAGGGGGCGGTCAGCCCCAGCATTTT. Residues: CASSRISGGGQPQHF.

In its sample, this clone was seen a few times. The chain couples TRBV10-3 to TRBJ2-3; the D is unclear. CDR3 length: 13 amino acids. V lost 4 bases and J lost 0, with 5 bases in between. Germline V gives CDR1 ENHRY, CDR2 SYGVKD. CDR3 in amino acids: CAISVTSTDTQYF. As DNA, the CDR3 is TGTGCCATCAGTGTAACTAGCACAGATACGCAGTATTTT.

The chain employs TRBV7-8 and TRBJ1-4; D gene uncertain. The germline V gene encodes CDR1 SGHVS and CDR2 FQNEAQ. V lost 1 base, J lost 0 bases, and 15 bases lay in between. The CDR3 sequence is 18 residues long. The chain's CDR3 is CASSLDPKRQSTNEKLFF. In DNA form, the CDR3 reads TGTGCCAGCAGCTTAGATCCCAAAAGACAATCAACTAATGAAAAACTGTTTTTT. Full variable domain (rest looked up from reference TRBV7-8 and TRBJ1-4): GAGVSQSPRYKVAKRGQDVALRCDPISGHVSLFWYQQALGQGPEFLTYFQNEAQLDKSGLPSDRFFAERPEGSVSTLKIQRTQQEDSAVYLCASSLDPKRQSTNEKLFFGSGTQLSVL.

This rearrangement joins TRBV2 to TRBJ2-3, with 11 positions matching TRBD1. In germline, CDR1 is SNHLY, CDR2 FYNNEI. The length of the CDR3 is 13 residues. Unmatched junction bases numbered 5, after V lost 9 bases and J lost 6 bases. This CDR3 is CASSGTGGDTQYF. The CDR3 DNA follows: TGTGCCAGTTCCGGGACAGGGGGTGATACGCAGTATTTT. Combining the CDR3 with reference TRBV2 and TRBJ2-3 gives the whole variable domain EPEVTQTPSHQVTQMGQEVILRCVPISNHLYFYWYRQILGQKVEFLVSFYNNEISEKSEIFDDQFSVERPDGSNFTLKIRSTKLEDSAMYFCASSGTGGDTQYFGPGTRLTVL.

The count of this clone is one. The V and J genes are TRBV27 and TRBJ2-7; TRBD2 matches 7 bases. V lost 0 bases to trimming and J lost 3 bases; unmatched junction nucleotides: 2. The CDR3 has 14 residues. Germline V gene sequence: CDR1 MNHEY, CDR2 SMNVEV (reference sequence). CDR3 amino acids: CASSLSRDYYEQYF. The CDR3 bases are TGTGCCAGCAGTTTATCGCGGGACTACTACGAGCAGTACTTC.

J is TRBJ2-1 and V is TRBV6-6; 7 positions match TRBD2. CDR3 length equals 16 residues. The V and J ends lost 4 bases and 3 bases, in that order; junction bases with no gene match: 9. Germline V CDR1 and CDR2: MNHNY, SVGAGI (reference sequence). The CDR3 is CASSFVTSTRYNEQFF. In nucleotides, the CDR3 is TGTGCCAGCAGTTTCGTGACTAGCACGCGCTACAATGAGCAGTTCTTC.

The rearrangement links TRBV7-6 to TRBJ2-5; no firm D call. V was trimmed by 1 base and J by 1 base, leaving 10 bases between them. Per germline, CDR1 SGHVS and CDR2 FNYEAQ. The CDR3 length is 15 residues. The CDR3 is CASSLVPRIQETQYF. The CDR3 DNA sequence: TGTGCCAGCAGCTTAGTGCCACGCATCCAAGAGACCCAGTACTTC.

This chain links TRBV28 with TRBJ1-5, with D perhaps matching TRBD1 (6 bases). Trimming shortened V by 6 bases and J by 7 bases, and 13 bases separated the two germline ends. CDR3 length: 13 residues. The germline gives CDR1 MDHEN, CDR2 SYDVKM. Here the CDR3 DNA reads TGTGCCAGCAGGTTACAGGGAGGGCAGCCCCAGCATTTT. Translating gives CASRLQGGQPQHF.

This sequence joins TRBV11-2 and TRBJ1-1; D not resolved. The ends were cut back, 6 bases at V and 1 base at J, with 12 bases in the middle. CDR1 and CDR2 from the germline V gene are SGHAT and FQNNGV. This CDR3 region has 14 residues. The CDR3 DNA is TGTGCCAGCAGACCCCCTCGGACGAACACTGAAGCTTTCTTT. Translation: CASRPPRTNTEAFF.

The V call is TRBV27, the J call TRBJ1-5; no clear D. V lost 7 bases and J lost 0, with 19 bases in between. This CDR3 comprises 17 residues. Germline CDR1 MNHEY, CDR2 SMNVEV (reference sequence). CDR3 residues: CASKQRHSFYSNQPQHF. The CDR3 DNA follows: TGTGCCAGCAAACAGAGACATTCTTTCTATAGCAATCAGCCCCAGCATTTT.

The chain carries TRBV11-3 and TRBJ1-1; perhaps TRBD1 as D (6 bases). The CDR3 covers 14 residues. Germline V gives CDR1 SGHNT, CDR2 YENEEA. Trimming pared 5 bases from V and 3 bases from J, leaving 13 bases between. The CDR3 DNA sequence: TGTGCCAGCAGCCCGGGGGGCGCGTACACTGAAGCTTTCTTT. Protein sequence: CASSPGGAYTEAFF.

This clone is a singleton in its sample. This chain joins TRBV7-6 and TRBJ1-1; TRBD1 matches 7 bases. From germline, CDR1 is SGHVS and CDR2 FNYEAQ. Trimming at V came to 1 base and at J to 0 bases, leaving 8 bases not matched to a gene. The CDR3 extends over 17 amino acids. CDR3 protein: CASSLGPRGQLNTEAFF. The CDR3 DNA sequence: TGTGCCAGCAGCTTAGGACCCAGGGGACAGTTGAACACTGAAGCTTTCTTT.

This clone came up once. The rearrangement joins TRBV24-1 to TRBJ2-7; TRBD1 matches at 8 bases. The CDR3 runs to 15 residues. Germline V lookup: CDR1 KGHDR, CDR2 SFDVKD. V dropped 5 bases and J dropped 3; count of bases not matched to a gene: 8. The CDR3 nucleotides are TGTGCCACCAGTGCGTCCGTGACAGGGGACTACGAGCAGTACTTC. Translated, it gives CATSASVTGDYEQYF.

The V and J genes are TRBV27 and TRBJ2-1, with TRBD1 matching over 9 bases. Per the germline V gene, CDR1 is MNHEY and CDR2 is SMNVEV (reference sequence). J lost 7 bases, V lost 1 base, and 2 bases had no gene match. The CDR3 totals 14 residues. The CDR3, as DNA: TGTGCCAGCAGTTTATTGGGACAGGGAAATGAGCAGTTCTTC. Translating it yields CASSLLGQGNEQFF.

The chain has TRBV7-6 and TRBJ1-2; D remains ambiguous. CDR1 and CDR2 (germline): SGHVS, FNYEAQ. CDR3 size: 16 residues. Trimming left V 5 bases short and J 5 bases short, with 21 bases between. As DNA, the CDR3 is TGTGCCAGCAGCCCTGGAAGGGCCGAGATAGCTTATGGCTACACCTTC. The encoded protein is CASSPGRAEIAYGYTF.

V usage is TRBV5-8 and J usage is TRBJ2-2, with TRBD1 matching over 9 bases. V dropped 5 bases and J dropped 5; count of bases not matched to a gene: 10. Germline CDR1 reads SGHTS; CDR2 reads YDEGEE. The CDR3 consists of 16 residues. The CDR3 DNA reads TGTGCCAGCAGTCCCGGGACAGGGCGGGGGACCGGGGAGCTGTTTTTT. As protein: CASSPGTGRGTGELFF.

The chain employs TRBV11-2 and TRBJ2-7; 7 positions match TRBD1. Germline loops: CDR1 SGHAT, CDR2 FQNNGV. V shed 4 bases, J shed 4 bases, and the junction held 7 bases outside the gene matches. The CDR3 runs 14 residues. The CDR3 sequence: CASSWSDRVYEQYF. CDR3 nucleotide sequence: TGTGCCAGCAGCTGGAGCGACAGGGTATACGAGCAGTACTTC.

CDR3 DNA: TGTGCCAGCAGCGGCCCGGGACAGGGGAACACTGAAGCTTTCTTT. Amino acid sequence: CASSGPGQGNTEAFF. The chain joins TRBV6-5 to TRBJ1-1; 9 bases line up with TRBD1. With V trimmed by 6 bases and J by 1 base, 6 bases remained unmatched. Germline values: CDR1 MNHEY, CDR2 SVGAGI. This CDR3 spans 15 amino acids.

As concerns this clone: The junction differs from germline at one of its ends, possibly a read error. The chain has TRBV28 and TRBJ2-3; D tentatively fits TRBD1 or TRBD2 (5 bases each). Germline CDR1 reads MDHEN; CDR2 reads SYDVKM. This CDR3 comprises 15 residues. This CDR3 is CASSPEGRGTYTQYF. CDR3 DNA sequence: TGTGCCAGCAGTCCTGAGGGTAGGGGCACATATACGCAGTATTTT.

The V gene is TRBV28, the J gene TRBJ2-7; D may be TRBD2 (6 bases). The CDR3 contains 19 residues. The germline V and J ends were trimmed by 1 base and 2 bases, with 24 bases remaining between them. Per the germline V gene, CDR1 is MDHEN and CDR2 is SYDVKM. The CDR3 coding sequence is TGTGCCAGCAGTTTATCCGCTGTCCTCGGGCGGGATGAAACCTACGAGCAGTACTTC. As protein: CASSLSAVLGRDETYEQYF.